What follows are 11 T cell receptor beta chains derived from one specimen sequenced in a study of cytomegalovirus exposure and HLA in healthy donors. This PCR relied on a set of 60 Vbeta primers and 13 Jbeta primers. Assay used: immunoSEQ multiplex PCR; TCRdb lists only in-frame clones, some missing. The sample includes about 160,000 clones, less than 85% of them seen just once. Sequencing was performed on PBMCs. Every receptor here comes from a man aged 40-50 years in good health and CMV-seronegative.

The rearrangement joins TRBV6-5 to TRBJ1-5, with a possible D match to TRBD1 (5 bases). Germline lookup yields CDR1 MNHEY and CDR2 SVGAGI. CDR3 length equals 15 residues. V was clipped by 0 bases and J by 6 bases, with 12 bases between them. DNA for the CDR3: TGTGCCAGCAGTTACTCGCAGGGCGGTACTCAGCCCCAGCATTTT. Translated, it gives CASSYSQGGTQPQHF.

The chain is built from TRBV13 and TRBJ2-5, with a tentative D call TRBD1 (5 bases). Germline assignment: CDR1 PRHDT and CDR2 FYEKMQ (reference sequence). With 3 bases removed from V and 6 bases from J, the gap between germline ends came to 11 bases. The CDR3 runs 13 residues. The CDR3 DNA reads TGTGCCAGCAGCTTGGGTTGGGGCCAGACCCAGTACTTC. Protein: CASSLGWGQTQYF.

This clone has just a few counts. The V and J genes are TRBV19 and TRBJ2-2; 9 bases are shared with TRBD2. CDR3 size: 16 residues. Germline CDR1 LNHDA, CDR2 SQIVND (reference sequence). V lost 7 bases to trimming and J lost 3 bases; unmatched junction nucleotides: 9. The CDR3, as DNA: TGTGCCAGTACCCGCGGGGGGGCCTCGTACACCGGGGAGCTGTTTTTT. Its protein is CASTRGGASYTGELFF.

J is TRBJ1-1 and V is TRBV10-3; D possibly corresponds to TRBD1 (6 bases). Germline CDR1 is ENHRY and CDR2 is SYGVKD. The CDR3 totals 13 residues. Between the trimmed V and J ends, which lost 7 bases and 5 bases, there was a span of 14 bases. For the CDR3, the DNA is TGTGCCATCACCCAGGGAAGGGGGACTGAAGCTTTCTTT. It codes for CAITQGRGTEAFF.

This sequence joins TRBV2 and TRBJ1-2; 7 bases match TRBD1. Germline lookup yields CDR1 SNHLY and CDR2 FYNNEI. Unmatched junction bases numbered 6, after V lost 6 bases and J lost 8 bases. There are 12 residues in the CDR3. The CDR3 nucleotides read TGTGCCAGCAGAAGAACAGGGGACGGCTACACCTTC. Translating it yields CASRRTGDGYTF.

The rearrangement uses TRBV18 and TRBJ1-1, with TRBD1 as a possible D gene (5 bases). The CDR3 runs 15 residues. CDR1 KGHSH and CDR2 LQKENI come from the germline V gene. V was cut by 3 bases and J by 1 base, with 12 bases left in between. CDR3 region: CASSPTKGQNTEAFF. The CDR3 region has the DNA TGTGCCAGCTCACCTACTAAAGGACAGAACACTGAAGCTTTCTTT.

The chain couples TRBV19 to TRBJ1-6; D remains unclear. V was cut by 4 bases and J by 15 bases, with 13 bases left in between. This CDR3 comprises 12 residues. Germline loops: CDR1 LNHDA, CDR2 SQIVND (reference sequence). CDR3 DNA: TGTGCCAGTAGTACTGGACTCAGTGGCCTCCACTTT. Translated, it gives CASSTGLSGLHF.

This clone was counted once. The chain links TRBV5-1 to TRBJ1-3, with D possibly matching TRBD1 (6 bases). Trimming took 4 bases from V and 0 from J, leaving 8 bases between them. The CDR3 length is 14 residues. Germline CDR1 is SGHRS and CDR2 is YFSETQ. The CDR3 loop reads CASSPRGSGNTIYF. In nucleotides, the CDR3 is TGCGCCAGCAGCCCCAGGGGCTCTGGAAACACCATATATTTT.

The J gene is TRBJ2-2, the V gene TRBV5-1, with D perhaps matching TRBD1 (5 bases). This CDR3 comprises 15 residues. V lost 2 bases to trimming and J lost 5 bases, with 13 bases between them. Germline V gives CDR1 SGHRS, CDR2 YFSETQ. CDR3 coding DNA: TGCGCCAGCAGCTTCAGGGTTGAATTGACCGGGGAGCTGTTTTTT. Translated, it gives CASSFRVELTGELFF.

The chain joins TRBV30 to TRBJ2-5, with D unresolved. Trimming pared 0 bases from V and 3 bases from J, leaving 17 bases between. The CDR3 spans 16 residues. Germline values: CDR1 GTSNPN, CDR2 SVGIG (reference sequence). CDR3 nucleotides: TGTGCCTGGAGTGTTTTCCGAGGTTGGCGCGAAGAGACCCAGTACTTC. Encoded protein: CAWSVFRGWREETQYF.

The CDR3 DNA sequence: TGTGCCAGCCAGCGGGGGGGCACAGATACGCAGTATTTT. It translates to CASQRGGTDTQYF. The chain uses TRBV5-5 and TRBJ2-3, with 9 bases aligning to TRBD2. Losses at the gene ends were 7 bases for V and 1 base for J; bases not matched to a gene: 1. CDR1 SGHKS and CDR2 YYEKEE come from the germline V gene (reference sequence). CDR3 length equals 13 residues. The whole variable domain, remainder taken from reference TRBV5-5 and TRBJ2-3, is DAGVTQSPTHLIKTRGQQVTLRCSPISGHKSVSWYQQVLGQGPQFIFQYYEKEERGRGNFPDRFSARQFPNYSSELNVNALLLGDSALYLCASQRGGTDTQYFGPGTRLTVL.